Described below is a single T cell receptor (beta chain) sequence and its context. The sample is drawn from a study of blood T cell repertoires in COVID-19. Sequencing used immunoSEQ multiplex PCR; TCRdb keeps in-frame clones, though not all of them. The sample contains about 150,000 clones, nearly 80% of which appear only once. The V end was cut by 0 bases, the J end by 6 bases, with 9 bases between. The CDR3 runs to 13 residues. From germline, CDR1 is MGHRA and CDR2 YSYEKL. This receptor was identified in a man aged 80 or over with acute or convalescent COVID-19. The sequencing input was peripheral blood. The V and J genes are TRBV4-1 and TRBJ2-7; D is possibly TRBD1 (6 bases). The CDR3 DNA reads as TGCGCCAGCAGCCAAGATGGACAGTTCGAGCAGTACTTC. It translates to CASSQDGQFEQYF.